This T cell receptor beta chain was recorded in a study of blood T cell repertoires in COVID-19. At the level of the study: Acute-phase and convalescent COVID-19 samples originated in the United States, Italy and Spain.

Germline V CDR1 and CDR2: LNHDA, SQIVND (reference sequence). V lost 4 bases and J lost 0; bases outside the gene matches: 4. The CDR3 covers 16 residues. The repertoire was sequenced with immunoSEQ multiplex PCR; TCRdb's copy has only in-frame clones and lacks some. The sample contains roughly 200,000 clones, 89% of which appear only once. This TCR was sampled from a man aged 40-50 years with acute or convalescent COVID-19. The rearrangement uses TRBV19 and TRBJ1-1; 11 bases line up with TRBD1. Sequenced: peripheral blood. The CDR3 loop reads CASSRRTGGMNTEAFF. The CDR3 DNA reads as TGTGCCAGTAGTAGAAGGACAGGGGGCATGAACACTGAAGCTTTCTTT.